This TCR beta chain is from a study of T-cell reconstitution after alpha-beta-depleted transplantation in children. Study-wide results and limits: After transplant, high TCRbeta diversity at day 60 in some patients arose from surviving recipient T cells and thymic progenitors. After transplant, at about two months, alpha-beta T cells were reportedly derived from several hundred expanded graft clones. T-cell numbers and diversity one year post-transplant derived largely from freshly generated T cells.

This clonotype was recorded at least ten times. What it recognizes is unknown. Looked up from germline, CDR1 is SQVTM and CDR2 is ANQGSEA. V lost 4 bases, J lost 5 bases, and 17 bases lay in between. This CDR3 spans 14 amino acids. Preparation of the TCRbeta library used unique molecular identifiers. TCRdb ran MiXCR on the PCR reads and lists one entry per CDR3 protein. Among hundreds of thousands of distinct CDR3 sequences listed, under 9.5% were seen once. J is TRBJ1-1 and V is TRBV29-1; TRBD1 might be the D (6 bases). Sequences were derived from PBMCs, mostly from graft donor cells, sampled 180 days after TCRalphabeta/CD19-depleted stem cell transplant. The clonotype originates from a male patient between 5 and 17 years old who had a stem cell transplant for acute lymphoblastic leukemia, so the T cells may come from the graft donor. CDR3 coding DNA: TGCAGCGTTGTACCCCTGACAGGACGAACTGAAGCTTTCTTT. Its protein product is CSVVPLTGRTEAFF. Filled out from reference TRBV29-1 and TRBJ1-1, the complete variable domain reads SAVISQKPSRDICQRGTSLTIQCQVDSQVTMMFWYRQQPGQSLTLIATANQGSEATYESGFVIDKFPISRPNLTFSTLTVSNMSPEDSSIYLCSVVPLTGRTEAFFGQGTRLTVV.